This record concerns one T cell receptor beta chain sequence. These data come from a study of blood T cell repertoires in COVID-19. Study in general: Material from acute and convalescent COVID-19 was sourced from the United States, Italy and Spain. PBMCs, B-cell-depleted T cells, or T cells provided the cDNA or gDNA that made up the material.

V lost 7 bases and J 3 bases, leaving 7 bases between the germline ends. From germline, CDR1 is DFQATT and CDR2 SNEGSKA (reference sequence). CDR3 length: 11 amino acids. As originally analysed: Counts of nucleated cells, estimated from reference gene primer amplification, were obtained. Only in-frame clones appear in the TCRdb table, and some are missing; sequencing was by immunoSEQ multiplex PCR. For V, J and clone size, that table is used; D and trimming come from the DNA. The sample includes around 11,000 clones, around 86% of them seen just once. This TCR came from a man between 65 and 79 years old with active COVID-19. Material: peripheral blood. V is TRBV20-1 and J is TRBJ2-4; maybe TRBD1 (6 bases). The CDR3 sequence: CSGGGKNIQYF. The CDR3 bases are TGCAGTGGAGGGGGCAAAAACATTCAGTACTTC.